These T cell receptor beta chains were read from a single sample in a study of cytomegalovirus exposure and HLA in healthy donors. Libraries were prepared by immunoSEQ multiplex PCR; TCRdb keeps only in-frame clonotypes and omits some of them. The sample holds roughly 98,000 clones, roughly 87% seen once. Sequenced material: PBMCs. These receptors all come from a man younger than 35 in good health and CMV-seropositive. The CDR3 runs from the conserved cysteine through the conserved F or W. Fields, in order: clone size, J gene, V gene, D gene, CDR3 DNA, CDR3 protein. The D gene is left open where the match is weak. Clone size appears in some rows only: once, few, many, or a class for an expanded clone.

size: -; J: TRBJ2-7; V: TRBV2; D: TRBD1; DNA: TGTGCCAGCAGTGAATACTATGGACAGGGGGGCTCCTACGAGCAGTACTTC; CDR3: CASSEYYGQGGSYEQYF
size: -; J: TRBJ2-6; V: TRBV9; D: -; DNA: TGTGCCAGCAGCCCTTTGGGGAGGGGGGCCAACGTCCTGACTTTC; CDR3: CASSPLGRGANVLTF
size: -; J: TRBJ2-3; V: TRBV7-9; D: -; DNA: TGTGCCAGCAGCTTACTCACTAGCACTGATACGCAGTATTTT; CDR3: CASSLLTSTDTQYF
size: -; J: TRBJ2-1; V: TRBV7-9; D: TRBD2; DNA: TGTGCCAGCAGCTCAATCGGGGGGACGAATGAGCAGTTCTTC; CDR3: CASSSIGGTNEQFF
size: -; J: TRBJ1-2; V: TRBV4-3; D: -; DNA: TGCGCCAGCAGCCAAGATGGCAGTTCTAACTATGGCTACACCTTC; CDR3: CASSQDGSSNYGYTF
size: -; J: TRBJ2-3; V: TRBV6-1; D: -; DNA: TGTGCCAGCAGTGAATTAGTGGGGGGAGGTAGCACAGATACGCAGTATTTT; CDR3: CASSELVGGGSTDTQYF
size: -; J: TRBJ1-2; V: TRBV7-2; D: -; DNA: TGTGCCAGCAGCTTAGGGGGGGAGGATGGCTACACCTTC; CDR3: CASSLGGEDGYTF
size: -; J: TRBJ2-2; V: TRBV2; D: -; DNA: TGTGCCAGCAGTGTTTTCGAGGGGCTGTTTTTT; CDR3: CASSVFEGLFF
size: -; J: TRBJ2-5; V: TRBV7-8; D: -; DNA: TGTGCCAGCAGCTTAGCGGTTACCAGGGAAGAGACCCAGTACTTC; CDR3: CASSLAVTREETQYF
size: -; J: TRBJ2-3; V: TRBV7-2; D: TRBD2; DNA: TGTGCCAGCAGCCTAGCGGGAGGGAACACAGATACGCAGTATTTT; CDR3: CASSLAGGNTDTQYF
size: -; J: TRBJ1-4; V: TRBV7-6; D: TRBD1; DNA: TGTGCCAGCAGCTTCCAGGGGGCATCTGAAAAACTGTTTTTT; CDR3: CASSFQGASEKLFF
size: -; J: TRBJ2-5; V: TRBV7-3; D: TRBD2; DNA: TGTGCCAGCAGCTTAGCGGGACTAGCGGGGAATGAGACCCAGTACTTC; CDR3: CASSLAGLAGNETQYF
size: -; J: TRBJ1-2; V: TRBV29-1; D: -; DNA: TGCAGCGTTGGCCACAGGGACTATGGCTACACCTTC; CDR3: CSVGHRDYGYTF
size: -; J: TRBJ1-4; V: TRBV5-1; D: -; DNA: TGCGCCAGCAGCCCGGGTTCTGGTTCTAATGAAAAACTGTTTTTT; CDR3: CASSPGSGSNEKLFF
size: -; J: TRBJ2-6; V: TRBV18; D: TRBD1; DNA: TGTGCCAGCTCACCGACAGGGGCTGGGGCCAACGTCCTGACTTTC; CDR3: CASSPTGAGANVLTF
size: -; J: TRBJ1-1; V: TRBV15; D: TRBD1; DNA: TGTGCCACCAGCAGAGGCTCAGGGGGCGGCTGGACTGAAGCTTTCTTT; CDR3: CATSRGSGGGWTEAFF
size: -; J: TRBJ1-5; V: TRBV12-5; D: TRBD1; DNA: TGTGCTAGTGGTTTGGGGGACAGGGCGAACCCCCAGCATTTT; CDR3: CASGLGDRANPQHF
size: -; J: TRBJ2-2; V: TRBV6-6; D: -; DNA: TGTGCCAGCAGTTACTTCGCGGAAACATACACCGGGGAGCTGTTTTTT; CDR3: CASSYFAETYTGELFF
size: once; J: TRBJ2-7; V: TRBV15; D: TRBD2; DNA: TGTGCCACCAGCAGAGTTAGGAGCGGGATTGAAGTGGGCGAGCAGTACTTC; CDR3: CATSRVRSGIEVGEQYF
size: -; J: TRBJ2-1; V: TRBV28; D: TRBD2; DNA: TGTGCCAGCAGTTTAGTAGCAGCGGGAGACTACAATGAGCAGTTCTTC; CDR3: CASSLVAAGDYNEQFF
size: -; J: TRBJ2-5; V: TRBV7-3; D: TRBD2; DNA: TGTGCCAGCAGCTTAACTAGCGGGGGGTTAACAGAGACCCAGTACTTC; CDR3: CASSLTSGGLTETQYF
size: -; J: TRBJ1-4; V: TRBV6-1; D: -; DNA: TGTGCCAGCAGTGACACGGGTTCTGCTGAAAAACTGTTTTTT; CDR3: CASSDTGSAEKLFF
size: -; J: TRBJ2-6; V: TRBV9; D: -; DNA: TGTGCCAGCAGCGGCTTCAACGCGCGGGCCAACGTCCTGACTTTC; CDR3: CASSGFNARANVLTF
size: -; J: TRBJ2-7; V: TRBV23-1; D: TRBD1; DNA: TGCGCCAGCAGAACAGGGGGTGCCCCCTACGAGCAGTACTTC; CDR3: CASRTGGAPYEQYF
size: -; J: TRBJ1-1; V: TRBV15; D: -; DNA: TGTGCCACCAGCAGAGGGGGGGGCGGTGGTTTAAACACTGAAGCTTTCTTT; CDR3: CATSRGGGGGLNTEAFF
size: -; J: TRBJ2-7; V: TRBV27; D: TRBD1; DNA: TGTGCCAGCAGTTTAAACAGGGGATTGGCCGAGCAGTACTTC; CDR3: CASSLNRGLAEQYF
size: -; J: TRBJ1-2; V: TRBV28; D: -; DNA: TGTGCCAGCACTCAACAGGGTTTGTATGGCTACACCTTC; CDR3: CASTQQGLYGYTF
size: -; J: TRBJ2-7; V: TRBV28; D: -; DNA: TGTGCCAGCAGTTTGAATCTAGCGCCCTCCTACGAGCAGTACTTC; CDR3: CASSLNLAPSYEQYF
size: -; J: TRBJ2-3; V: TRBV12-2; D: -; DNA: TGTGCAAGTCGCTTAGCGGGGACTAGCGGGAGAGTCGAAGATACGCAGTATTTT; CDR3: CASRLAGTSGRVEDTQYF
size: -; J: TRBJ2-7; V: TRBV5-1; D: TRBD2; DNA: TGCGCCAGCAGCTTGGGATCAGCGGGAGGGGACGAGCAGTACTTC; CDR3: CASSLGSAGGDEQYF
size: -; J: TRBJ2-2; V: TRBV19; D: TRBD2; DNA: TGTGCCAGTAGTCCTTTGGGCGGGAGAGGAACCGGGGAGCTGTTTTTT; CDR3: CASSPLGGRGTGELFF
size: -; J: TRBJ1-4; V: TRBV6-6; D: TRBD1; DNA: TGTGCCAGCAGTTTATCAGGGGGCCTTGTTGGGAAACTGTTTTTT; CDR3: CASSLSGGLVGKLFF
size: -; J: TRBJ1-4; V: TRBV9; D: -; DNA: TGTGCCAGCAGCGTAGCATGGGGCGCAAGCAATGAAAAACTGTTTTTT; CDR3: CASSVAWGASNEKLFF
size: -; J: TRBJ1-2; V: TRBV19; D: -; DNA: TGTGCCAGTAGTATAGACCGAGAGGCAAGGGGCTACACCTTC; CDR3: CASSIDREARGYTF
size: -; J: TRBJ2-2; V: TRBV4-3; D: TRBD2; DNA: TGCGCCAGCAGCCAAGACCGACTAGCGGGAGGCTTGAGTACCGGGGAGCTGTTTTTT; CDR3: CASSQDRLAGGLSTGELFF
size: -; J: TRBJ1-1; V: TRBV7-6; D: -; DNA: TGTGCCAGCAGCTTAGGAGTCGGCGGTGAAGCTTTCTTT; CDR3: CASSLGVGGEAFF
size: -; J: TRBJ2-5; V: TRBV5-8; D: TRBD2; DNA: TGTGCCAGCAGCTTGTGGGTTGGGACTAGTCCAGAGACCCAGTACTTC; CDR3: CASSLWVGTSPETQYF
size: -; J: TRBJ2-3; V: TRBV5-4; D: -; DNA: TGTGCCAGCAGCTTACAGGGTAGCACAGATACGCAGTATTTT; CDR3: CASSLQGSTDTQYF
size: -; J: TRBJ2-5; V: TRBV5-6; D: TRBD2; DNA: TGTGCCAGCAGCTTGTGGATGAGCGGGGGGTTCCAAGAGACCCAGTACTTC; CDR3: CASSLWMSGGFQETQYF
size: -; J: TRBJ1-1; V: TRBV28; D: TRBD1; DNA: TGTGCCAGCAGACAAAGGGACAGGGACTACGCTTTCTTT; CDR3: CASRQRDRDYAFF
size: -; J: TRBJ2-3; V: TRBV27; D: -; DNA: TGTGCCAGCAGTTCCTCTGGGGCGACTAGCACAGATACGCAGTATTTT; CDR3: CASSSSGATSTDTQYF
size: -; J: TRBJ2-1; V: TRBV7-3; D: TRBD1; DNA: TGTGCCAGCAGCTCCGCCGGGACAGGGTTCGATGAGCAGTTCTTC; CDR3: CASSSAGTGFDEQFF
size: once; J: TRBJ2-2; V: TRBV6-1; D: -; DNA: TGTGCCAGCAGTGCCGGGACAACGAACACCGGGGAGCTGTTTTTT; CDR3: CASSAGTTNTGELFF
size: -; J: TRBJ1-4; V: TRBV5-1; D: -; DNA: TGCGCCAGCCGGCGGGCCGGGGGGGGCCTGAATGAAAAACTGTTTTTT; CDR3: CASRRAGGGLNEKLFF
size: once; J: TRBJ1-1; V: TRBV7-9; D: -; DNA: TGTGCCAGCAGCTACGGGACAAAAGCTGAAGCTTTCTTT; CDR3: CASSYGTKAEAFF
size: -; J: TRBJ2-5; V: TRBV12-5; D: -; DNA: TGTGCTAGTGGTCTACAAGAGACCCAGTACTTC; CDR3: CASGLQETQYF
size: many; J: TRBJ1-2; V: TRBV7-9; D: TRBD1; DNA: TGTGCCAGCAGTCGAACAGGGGGCGCCTCTGGCTACACCTTC; CDR3: CASSRTGGASGYTF
size: -; J: TRBJ2-5; V: TRBV5-6; D: TRBD2; DNA: TGTGCCAGCAGCTTGCTAGCGGGGGGGCCGGAGACCCAGTACTTC; CDR3: CASSLLAGGPETQYF
size: -; J: TRBJ1-1; V: TRBV28; D: -; DNA: TGTGCCAGCAGTACGGACACCGGCACTGAAGCTTTCTTT; CDR3: CASSTDTGTEAFF
size: -; J: TRBJ2-3; V: TRBV6-5; D: -; DNA: TGTGCCAGCAGAGGGACAAGAACCCAAGATACGCAGTATTTT; CDR3: CASRGTRTQDTQYF
size: -; J: TRBJ2-3; V: TRBV7-3; D: TRBD1; DNA: TGTGCCAGCAGCTGGACAGGGACAGATACGCAGTATTTT; CDR3: CASSWTGTDTQYF
size: -; J: TRBJ2-5; V: TRBV6-6; D: -; DNA: TGTGCCAGCAGTCCAACCGGAGAGACCCAGTACTTC; CDR3: CASSPTGETQYF
size: -; J: TRBJ1-1; V: TRBV7-2; D: TRBD1; DNA: TGTGCCAGCAGCTTGAGCAGGGGGCAGACTGAAGCTTTCTTT; CDR3: CASSLSRGQTEAFF
size: -; J: TRBJ1-2; V: TRBV9; D: TRBD1; DNA: TGTGCCAGCAGCGTTAATACAGGACAGGGTATTAACTATGGCTACACCTTC; CDR3: CASSVNTGQGINYGYTF
size: once; J: TRBJ2-5; V: TRBV6-5; D: TRBD2; DNA: TGTGCCAGTTACGGATTAGCGGGAGCCCAAGAGACCCAGTACTTC; CDR3: CASYGLAGAQETQYF
size: -; J: TRBJ2-7; V: TRBV4-1; D: TRBD2; DNA: TGCGCCAGCAGCCAACCTACTACTAGCGGCTCCTACGAGCAGTACTTC; CDR3: CASSQPTTSGSYEQYF
size: -; J: TRBJ1-1; V: TRBV6-6; D: TRBD1; DNA: TGTGCCAGCACCCCGGACAGGGGGAGCGCTGAAGCTTTCTTT; CDR3: CASTPDRGSAEAFF
size: -; J: TRBJ1-1; V: TRBV6-1; D: -; DNA: TGTGCCAGCAGTGCCCAACCCGAACCGGGGACTGAAGCTTTCTTT; CDR3: CASSAQPEPGTEAFF
size: -; J: TRBJ1-2; V: TRBV7-8; D: TRBD1; DNA: TGTGCCAGCAGCCATCAGGGGGCGCTTGGCTACACCTTC; CDR3: CASSHQGALGYTF